Below, one T cell receptor (beta chain) is given with its context. This sample is drawn from a study of control samples from healthy donors and cancer patients. The assay was immunoSEQ multiplex PCR, and TCRdb's table has in-frame clones only and misses some. In the table there are 75,000 to 95,000 clones, nearly 90% of which are singletons. Input material: blood. This receptor was identified in a woman in her fifties or sixties in good health.

This CDR3 is CASSQDSGKNSPLHF. The CDR3 region has the DNA TGCGCCAGCAGCCAGGATTCGGGGAAGAATTCACCCCTCCACTTT. The rearrangement uses TRBV5-1 and TRBJ1-6, with D uncertain. The germline V and J ends were trimmed by 4 bases and 7 bases, with 15 bases remaining between them. CDR1 and CDR2 (germline): SGHRS, YFSETQ. The CDR3 covers 15 residues. The variable domain in full, completed from reference TRBV5-1 and TRBJ1-6, reads KAGVTQTPRYLIKTRGQQVTLSCSPISGHRSVSWYQQTPGQGLQFLFEYFSETQRNKGNFPGRFSGRQFSNSRSEMNVSTLELGDSALYLCASSQDSGKNSPLHFGNGTRLTVT.